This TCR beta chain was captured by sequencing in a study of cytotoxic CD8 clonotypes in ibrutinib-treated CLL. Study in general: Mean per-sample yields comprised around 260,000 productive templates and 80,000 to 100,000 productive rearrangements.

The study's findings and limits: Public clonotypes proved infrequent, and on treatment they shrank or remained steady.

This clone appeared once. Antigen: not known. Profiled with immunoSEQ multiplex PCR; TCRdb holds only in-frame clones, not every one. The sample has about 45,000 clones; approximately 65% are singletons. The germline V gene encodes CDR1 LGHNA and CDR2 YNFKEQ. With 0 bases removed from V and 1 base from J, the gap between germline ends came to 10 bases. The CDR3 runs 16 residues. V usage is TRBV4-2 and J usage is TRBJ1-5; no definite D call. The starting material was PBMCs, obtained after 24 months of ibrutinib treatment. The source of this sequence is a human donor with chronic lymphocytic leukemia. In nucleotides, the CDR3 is TGTGCCAGCAGCCAAGACAGACTTGGGAGCAATCAGCCCCAGCATTTT. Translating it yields CASSQDRLGSNQPQHF.